This TCR beta chain was recovered during a study of sequential checkpoint blockade in melanoma. Study-level information: Each arm's sequence ended with maintenance nivolumab.

Treatment of the sample: randomized to nivolumab then ipilimumab (arm A) or the reverse (arm B). Clones were sequenced by immunoSEQ multiplex PCR, and TCRdb holds only the in-frame ones, with some missing. The sample consists of 13,000 or so clones, under 30% of them appearing once. Germline V gene data show CDR1 as SGHRS and CDR2 as YFSETQ. The CDR3 is made up of 16 amino acids. Germline trimming cut 4 bases from V and 2 bases from J; bases unmatched to any gene: 3. This clonotype was sampled from a human donor with melanoma. The sequencing used tumor tissue (inferred from file names), collected from a patient given nivolumab and ipilimumab in sequence. This chain joins TRBV5-1 and TRBJ1-6, with 10 bases aligning to TRBD1. CDR3 coding DNA: TGCGCCAGCAGCGGGGACAGGGGCCCCTATAATTCACCCCTCCACTTT. It encodes CASSGDRGPYNSPLHF.